This T cell receptor (beta chain) is from a study of stem cell transplantation in POMP-related autoinflammatory disease. About the research overall: Impaired MHC class I-dependent CD8+ differentiation was hypothesized from defective thymoproteasomes. Study-wide results and limits: Patients with PRAID showed a restricted number of unique TRB V-J gene pairings.

The protocol was immunoSEQ multiplex PCR, while the TCRdb copy is restricted to in-frame clones and leaves out a portion. There are 1,200 or so clones in the sample; about 83% occur only once, and about an eighth lies in the top ten. This CDR3 is 12 amino acids long. Trimming cost V 4 bases and J 8 bases, with 8 bases left between them. CDR1 is SGHTA, CDR2 FQGTGA, per germline. About this clone: Its antigen is not identified.

Sequenced input: CD8+ T cells from PBMCs. The receptor was isolated from a human donor in good health. The rearrangement joins TRBV7-3 to TRBJ2-2; possibly TRBD2 for D (6 bases). The CDR3 sequence is CASSSGGGELFF. The CDR3 bases are TGTGCCAGCAGCTCCGGGGGAGGGGAGCTGTTTTTT. The whole variable domain, remainder taken from reference TRBV7-3 and TRBJ2-2, is GAGVSQTPSNKVTEKGKYVELRCDPISGHTALYWYRQSLGQGPEFLIYFQGTGAADDSGLPNDRFFAVRPEGSVSTLKIQRTERGDSAVYLCASSSGGGELFFGEGSRLTVL.